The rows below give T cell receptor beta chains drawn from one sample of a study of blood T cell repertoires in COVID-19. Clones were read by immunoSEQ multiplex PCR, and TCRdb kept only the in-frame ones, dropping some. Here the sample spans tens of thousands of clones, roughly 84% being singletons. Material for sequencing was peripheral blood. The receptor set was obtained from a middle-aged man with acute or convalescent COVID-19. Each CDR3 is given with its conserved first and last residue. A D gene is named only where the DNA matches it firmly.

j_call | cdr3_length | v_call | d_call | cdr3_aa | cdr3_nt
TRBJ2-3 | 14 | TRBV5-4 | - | CASSLDGGTDTQYF | TGTGCCAGCAGCTTGGACGGGGGCACAGATACGCAGTATTTT
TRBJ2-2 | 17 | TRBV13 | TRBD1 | CASSLGFQGARTGELFF | TGTGCCAGCAGCTTAGGGTTCCAGGGGGCACGGACCGGGGAGCTGTTTTTT
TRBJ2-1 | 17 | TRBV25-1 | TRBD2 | CASSAATSWSSYNEQFF | TGTGCCAGCAGCGCCGCGACTAGCTGGAGCTCCTACAATGAGCAGTTCTTC
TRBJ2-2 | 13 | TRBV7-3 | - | CASSSQVAGELFF | TGTGCCAGCAGCTCACAGGTGGCCGGGGAGCTGTTTTTT
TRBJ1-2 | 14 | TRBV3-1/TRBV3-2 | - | CASSQDTGTYGYTF | TGTGCCAGCAGCCAAGATACAGGGACCTATGGCTACACCTTC
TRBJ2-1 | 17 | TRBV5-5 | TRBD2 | CASSLVGSGGSYNEQFF | TGTGCCAGCAGCTTGGTGGGTAGCGGGGGCTCCTACAATGAGCAGTTCTTC
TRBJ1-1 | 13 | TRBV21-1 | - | CASSNTGGDEAFF | TGTGCCAGCAGCAATACAGGGGGCGATGAAGCTTTCTTT
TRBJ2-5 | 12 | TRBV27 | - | CASSPNQETQYF | TGTGCCAGCAGTCCAAACCAAGAGACCCAGTACTTC
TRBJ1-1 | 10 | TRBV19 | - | CASRRDEAFF | TGTGCCAGTCGGCGGGATGAAGCTTTCTTT
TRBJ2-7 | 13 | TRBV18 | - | CASSGGSPYEQYF | TGTGCCAGTTCAGGGGGGAGCCCCTACGAGCAGTACTTC
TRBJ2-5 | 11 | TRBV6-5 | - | CASSYHYQQYF | TGTGCCAGCAGTTACCACTATCAACAGTACTTC
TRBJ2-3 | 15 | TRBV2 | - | CASKSRLKSTDTQYF | TGTGCCAGCAAGTCGCGACTCAAAAGTACAGATACGCAGTATTTT
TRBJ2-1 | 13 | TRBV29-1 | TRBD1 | CSVSRTGSNEQFF | TGCAGCGTTAGCCGGACAGGGAGCAATGAGCAGTTCTTC
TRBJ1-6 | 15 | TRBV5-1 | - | CASSLGTDTHSPLHF | TGCGCCAGCAGCTTGGGGACAGATACCCATTCACCCCTCCACTTT
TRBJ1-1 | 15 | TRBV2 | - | CASSPRQVVITEAFF | TGTGCCAGCAGTCCCCGACAGGTTGTAATAACTGAAGCTTTCTTT
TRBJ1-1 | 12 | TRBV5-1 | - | CASSLRGTEAFF | TGCGCCAGCAGTTTAAGGGGGACTGAAGCTTTCTTT
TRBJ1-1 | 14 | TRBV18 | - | CASSPGGGWTEAFF | TGTGCCAGCTCACCTGGGGGAGGGTGGACTGAAGCTTTCTTT
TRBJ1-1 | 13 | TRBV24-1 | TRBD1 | CATSDSDRGEAFF | TGTGCCACCAGTGATTCCGACAGGGGTGAAGCTTTCTTT